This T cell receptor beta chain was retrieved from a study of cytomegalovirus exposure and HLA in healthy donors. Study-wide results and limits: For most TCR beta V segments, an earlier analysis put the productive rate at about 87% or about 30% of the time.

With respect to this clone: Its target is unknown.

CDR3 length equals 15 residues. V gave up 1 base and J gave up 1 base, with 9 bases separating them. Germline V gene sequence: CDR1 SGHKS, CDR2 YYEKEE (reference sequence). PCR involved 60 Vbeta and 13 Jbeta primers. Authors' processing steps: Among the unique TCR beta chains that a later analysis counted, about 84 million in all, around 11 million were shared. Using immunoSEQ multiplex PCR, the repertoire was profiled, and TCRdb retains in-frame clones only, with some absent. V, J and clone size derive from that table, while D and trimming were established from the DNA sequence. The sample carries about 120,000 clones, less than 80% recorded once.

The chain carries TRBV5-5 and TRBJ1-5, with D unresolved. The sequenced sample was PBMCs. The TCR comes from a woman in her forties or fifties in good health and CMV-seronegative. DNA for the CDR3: TGTGCCAGCAGCTTGTGGGCGGGGAGCAATCAGCCCCAGCATTTT. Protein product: CASSLWAGSNQPQHF.